Here is one TCR beta chain with its context. Its specificity is not known. Donors were Caucasian adults residing in Nashville, Tennessee, USA. The CDR3 contains 10 residues. CDR1 is MRHNA, CDR2 SNTAGT, per germline. V shed 8 bases and J shed 9 bases, with 8 bases lying between them. The data originate from a study of shared clonotypes between healthy human individuals. Findings and limits, study-wide: Researchers found naive subsets generally carried larger estimated richness than memory subsets.

TCRdb's table, derived via immunoSEQ multiplex PCR, lists solely in-frame clones and lacks some. Here the sample spans about 2.3 million clones, roughly 93% being singletons. The V call is TRBV6-4, the J call TRBJ1-5; no reliable D call. Input material: naive CD4+ T cells from PBMCs. Subset specified: CD45RA+ positively selected. This clonotype was sampled from a man aged 18-30 years in good health. Some clones in this sample may be carry-over from other donors' samples. The CDR3 here is CASVGGPQHF. The CDR3 nucleotides are TGTGCCAGCGTTGGAGGGCCCCAGCATTTT.